This TCR beta chain was identified during a study of OX40 agonist ivuxolimab in advanced cancers. Study in general: The eligibility criteria allowed prior anti-PD-1, anti-PD-L1 or anti-CTLA-4 therapy, and about 40% had some. Partial responses were observed in three patients, of whom one had hepatocellular carcinoma and two had cutaneous melanoma.

Assay: immunoSEQ multiplex PCR; the TCRdb copy retains only in-frame clones and omits some. The data contain 50,000 to 70,000 clones, 70% to 90% of them singletons. Germline lookup yields CDR1 LGHNA and CDR2 YSLEER. The CDR3 contains 17 residues. V gave up 0 bases and J gave up 7 bases; unmatched junction bases: 6. The rearrangement joins TRBV4-3 to TRBJ2-7; 16 bases fit TRBD2. The receptor was isolated from an adult with an advanced solid tumor such as melanoma, head and neck, liver or kidney cancer. This sample comprised CD4+ or CD8+ T cells sorted from blood, obtained in a trial of the OX40 agonist ivuxolimab. The CDR3 loop is CASSQDQGLAGGREQYF. The CDR3 region has the DNA TGCGCCAGCAGCCAAGATCAGGGACTAGCGGGGGGGCGTGAGCAGTACTTC.